The 11 T cell receptor beta chains given below trace back to one sample, sequenced in a study of T-cell memory formation after mild COVID-19. TCRdb analysed the 5' RACE reads with MiXCR anew, one entry per CDR3 protein. The sample carries around 400,000 distinct CDR3 sequences, 20% to 30% recorded once. The specimen was PBMCs or a T cell subset sorted from them (not recorded which). The receptor set was obtained from an adult woman who had mild COVID-19 (a few samples of this study predate the infection). Cell type and time point are not known.

This clonotype was seen more than once but under ten times. The chain carries TRBV5-5 and TRBJ2-5, with D possibly being TRBD2 (6 bases). Trimming took off 4 bases at V and 3 bases at J, with 10 bases between the two ends. CDR1 SGHKS and CDR2 YYEKEE come from the germline V gene (reference sequence). The CDR3 is 13 residues long. The CDR3 loop reads CASSRPGEETQYF. The CDR3 nucleotides read TGTGCCAGCAGCAGACCGGGGGAAGAGACCCAGTACTTC.

The CDR3 region has the DNA TGTGCCAGCAGACCTAGCGGGGGCAATACGCAGTATTTT. Translated: CASRPSGGNTQYF. The V and J genes are TRBV12-3 or TRBV12-4 and TRBJ2-3, with TRBD2 matching over 10 bases. CDR3 length equals 13 residues. Trimming took 6 bases from V and 7 from J; bases not matched to a gene: 4.

This clonotype was recorded many times. V gene TRBV24-1 combines with J gene TRBJ2-3, with TRBD2 matching 7 bases. V dropped 9 bases and J dropped 1; count of bases not matched to a gene: 3. Germline values: CDR1 KGHDR, CDR2 SFDVKD. There are 13 residues in the CDR3. The CDR3 DNA sequence: TGTGCCACCGCACGGGAGGGCACAGATACGCAGTATTTT. This sequence encodes CATAREGTDTQYF.

V usage is TRBV5-1 and J usage is TRBJ1-2, with D perhaps matching TRBD1 (5 bases). The ends were cut back, 6 bases at V and 0 bases at J, with 18 bases in the middle. The CDR3 runs 16 residues. The V gene's germline CDR1 is SGHRS and CDR2 YFSETQ. The chain's CDR3 is CASTRDGGGPNYGYTF. CDR3 bases: TGCGCCAGCACGCGGGACGGAGGAGGACCTAACTATGGCTACACCTTC. The variable domain in full, with the rest retrieved from reference TRBV5-1 and TRBJ1-2, is KAGVTQTPRYLIKTRGQQVTLSCSPISGHRSVSWYQQTPGQGLQFLFEYFSETQRNKGNFPGRFSGRQFSNSRSEMNVSTLELGDSALYLCASTRDGGGPNYGYTFGSGTRLTVV.

This clonotype turned up a few times. This chain connects TRBV5-1 to TRBJ2-1, with 7 bases lining up with TRBD1. CDR3 length: 14 amino acids. Per germline, CDR1 SGHRS and CDR2 YFSETQ. V dropped 3 bases and J dropped 7; count of bases not matched to a gene: 7. The CDR3 is CASSSTGTGNEQFF. CDR3 coding DNA: TGCGCCAGCAGCTCGACAGGGACGGGAAATGAGCAGTTCTTC. The whole variable domain, remainder taken from reference TRBV5-1 and TRBJ2-1, is KAGVTQTPRYLIKTRGQQVTLSCSPISGHRSVSWYQQTPGQGLQFLFEYFSETQRNKGNFPGRFSGRQFSNSRSEMNVSTLELGDSALYLCASSSTGTGNEQFFGPGTRLTVL.

This clonotype was seen at least ten times. The V call is TRBV20-1, the J call TRBJ2-5; D is unresolved. Trimming took off 1 base at V and 5 bases at J, with 14 bases between the two ends. The CDR3 is 14 residues long. Germline lookup yields CDR1 DFQATT and CDR2 SNEGSKA (reference sequence). DNA for the CDR3: TGCAGTGCTAGAGGGCAGTCCCAAGGGGAGACCCAGTACTTC. It translates to CSARGQSQGETQYF.

This clonotype was counted a few times. This chain links TRBV19 with TRBJ1-1; D is uncertain. Germline CDR1 reads LNHDA; CDR2 reads SQIVND (reference sequence). V lost 6 bases to trimming and J lost 3 bases, with 26 bases between them. The CDR3 spans 18 residues. The CDR3 DNA reads as TGTGCCAGTAGAAGGAATAGGGCAAGCTATTGGGTTGACACTGAAGCTTTCTTT. This encodes CASRRNRASYWVDTEAFF.

In its sample, this clonotype was seen a few times. The chain combines TRBV18 with TRBJ2-2; no clear D. V gave up 5 bases and J gave up 1 base, with 5 bases separating them. Germline V gene lookup returns CDR1 KGHSH and CDR2 LQKENI. The CDR3 has 13 amino acids. CDR3 in amino acids: CASSSWNTGELFF. The CDR3 nucleotides are TGTGCCAGCTCATCCTGGAACACCGGGGAGCTGTTTTTT.

Only a few counts were recorded for this clonotype. The junction does not match germline at one end; this may be a read error. The chain joins TRBV5-1 to TRBJ2-5; TRBD1 matches at 8 bases. CDR1 is SGHRS and CDR2 is YFSETQ in the germline V gene. The CDR3 totals 13 residues. CDR3 residues: CASSLDGQGPPFF. The CDR3 DNA follows: TGCGCCAGCAGCTTGGATGGACAGGGACCTCCCTTTTTC.

This rearrangement joins TRBV9 to TRBJ1-4; TRBD1 is a possible D gene (5 bases). Germline values: CDR1 SGDLS, CDR2 YYNGEE. The V gene lost 1 base and the J gene lost 4 bases, with 11 bases spanning the gap. CDR3 length equals 15 residues. Written as DNA, the CDR3 is TGTGCCAGCAGCGTATCCGGGACTAGTAATGAAAAACTGTTTTTT. Its protein product is CASSVSGTSNEKLFF.

The chain's CDR3 is CASSPAPLAVGNNEQFF. CDR3 nucleotide sequence: TGTGCCAGCAGTCCGGCCCCACTAGCGGTGGGAAACAATGAGCAGTTCTTC. The chain recombines TRBV6-4 with TRBJ2-1; 8 nucleotides align to TRBD2. Germline V lookup: CDR1 MRHNA, CDR2 SNTAGT. This CDR3 comprises 17 residues. The ends lost 5 bases at V and 5 bases at J; junction bases unmatched: 14.